Below are 2 T cell receptor beta chains sequenced from a single sample in a study of T cells in Graves' hyperthyroidism and ophthalmopathy. The CDR3 regions of TCR beta were amplified from RNA transcripts. In the first-round RT-PCR of the TCR CDR3, the HTBI primer set was used. Each CDR3 protein gets one entry after TCRdb re-called the multiplex PCR reads with MiXCR. The top ten clones hold 53% of a sample with a few hundred thousand distinct CDR3 sequences, around 16% of them seen once. The sequenced material came from blood. The receptors were gathered from a woman aged 45-60 years with Graves' hyperthyroidism.

This clonotype appeared a few times. The gene calls are TRBV9 and TRBJ1-2; D unresolved. V dropped 0 bases and J dropped 0 bases, with 9 bases sitting between them. Germline loops: CDR1 SGDLS, CDR2 YYNGEE. The CDR3 contains 15 residues. Here the CDR3 DNA reads TGTGCCAGCAGCGTAGTAGACAATCCTAACTATGGCTACACCTTC. It codes for CASSVVDNPNYGYTF.

The chain joins TRBV7-2 to TRBJ2-2, with 8 bases identical to TRBD2. This CDR3 contains 15 residues. Looked up from germline, CDR1 is SGHTA and CDR2 is FQGNSA. The J segment lost 6 bases and the V segment lost 6 bases, leaving 9 bases of the junction unmatched. In nucleotides, the CDR3 is TGTGCCAGCAGGGCCGGGGGGGGTAATGCCGGGGAGCTGTTTTTT. Residues: CASRAGGGNAGELFF.